These T cell receptor beta chains were read from a single sample in a study of shared clonotypes between healthy human individuals. Repertoires were generated with immunoSEQ multiplex PCR, while TCRdb's copy carries only in-frame clones and drops some. This table holds roughly 2.1 million clones, roughly 91% found once. Sequenced material: naive CD8+ T cells from PBMCs. Receptors originate from a man in his late teens or twenties in good health. Some clones in this sample may be carry-over from other donors' samples. CDR3s include the opening cysteine and the closing phenylalanine or tryptophan. Fields, in order: D gene, clone size, V gene, J gene, CDR3 protein, CDR3 DNA. D genes are given only for firm matches. The size entry is marked missing in some rows and otherwise reads once, few, many or a size class.

>TRBD1|NA|TRBV5-6|TRBJ1-1
CASSLGTGVNTEAFF
TGTGCCAGCAGCTTGGGGACAGGGGTGAACACTGAAGCTTTCTTT
>NA|NA|TRBV28|TRBJ2-5
CASTPGVGWRETQYF
TGTGCCAGCACCCCTGGGGTGGGGTGGAGAGAGACCCAGTACTTC
>TRBD2|NA|TRBV29-1|TRBJ2-3
CSVEDHGTSGRTDTQYF
TGCAGCGTTGAAGATCACGGGACTAGCGGGCGCACAGATACGCAGTATTTT
>NA|NA|TRBV7-9|TRBJ1-1
CASSLGVRMNTEAFF
TGTGCCAGCAGCTTAGGGGTCAGGATGAACACTGAAGCTTTCTTT
>TRBD1|NA|TRBV6-5|TRBJ2-3
CASGDSSTDTQYF
TGTGCCAGCGGGGACAGCAGCACAGATACGCAGTATTTT
>NA|NA|TRBV11-2|TRBJ2-3
CASSLDPRELSTDTQYF
TGTGCCAGCAGCTTAGACCCCAGGGAATTGAGCACAGATACGCAGTATTTT
>NA|NA|TRBV27|TRBJ1-2
CASSLSARLGYGYTF
TGTGCCAGCAGTTTATCGGCGCGGCTGGGCTATGGCTACACCTTC
>TRBD1|NA|TRBV27|TRBJ2-7
CASSLSYRGIYEQYF
TGTGCCAGCAGTTTATCGTACAGGGGTATCTACGAGCAGTACTTC
>NA|NA|TRBV9|TRBJ2-5
CASSVSGAPQETQYF
TGTGCCAGCAGCGTTTCGGGGGCCCCCCAAGAGACCCAGTACTTC
>TRBD2|NA|TRBV28|TRBJ2-5
CASSLETSGLQETQYF
TGTGCCAGCAGTTTGGAGACTAGCGGCCTCCAAGAGACCCAGTACTTC
>TRBD1|NA|TRBV6-1|TRBJ1-1
CASSEFVVGTVNTEAFF
TGTGCCAGCAGTGAATTTGTGGTAGGGACAGTGAACACTGAAGCTTTCTTT
>NA|NA|TRBV27|TRBJ1-5
CASGPEGQPQHF
TGTGCCAGCGGGCCCGAGGGTCAGCCCCAGCATTTT
>NA|NA|TRBV27|TRBJ2-4
CASSLSWGTEKNIQYF
TGTGCCAGCAGTTTGTCGTGGGGGACGGAGAAAAACATTCAGTACTTC
>NA|NA|TRBV10-3|TRBJ1-1
CAISESRTLSPEAFF
TGTGCCATCAGTGAGTCGAGGACACTTTCTCCTGAAGCTTTCTTT
>NA|NA|TRBV30|TRBJ1-6
CAWTPWALRDSNSPLHF
TGTGCCTGGACCCCATGGGCGTTGCGGGACTCCAATTCACCCCTCCACTTT
>NA|once|TRBV4-1|TRBJ2-7
CASSQDSTGNYEQYF
TGCGCCAGCAGCCAAGACAGTACGGGAAACTACGAGCAGTACTTC
>TRBD1|NA|TRBV4-1|TRBJ2-7
CASSQSTGGVYEQYF
TGCGCCAGCAGCCAGTCGACAGGGGGCGTCTACGAGCAGTACTTC
>NA|few|TRBV30|TRBJ2-6
CAWAGPRNLTF
TGTGCCTGGGCTGGGCCGCGGAACCTGACTTTC
>TRBD1|few|TRBV10-1|TRBJ1-1
CASSPGQGGTEAFF
TGCGCCAGCAGTCCGGGACAGGGAGGCACTGAAGCTTTCTTT
>NA|NA|TRBV11-2|TRBJ1-2
CASSLGAGGNGGYTF
TGTGCCAGCAGCTTAGGAGCCGGGGGAAACGGTGGCTACACCTTC
>TRBD1|NA|TRBV5-1|TRBJ2-2
CASSFGPDREYTGELFF
TGCGCCAGCAGCTTCGGACCGGACAGGGAGTACACCGGGGAGCTGTTTTTT
>NA|NA|TRBV6-1|TRBJ2-7
CASSDPRVAYEQYF
TGTGCCAGCAGTGACCCCCGGGTTGCCTACGAGCAGTACTTC
>NA|NA|TRBV4-1|TRBJ2-7
CASSHGVVAGEQYF
TGCGCCAGCAGCCACGGGGTGGTAGCAGGCGAGCAGTACTTC
>NA|NA|TRBV19|TRBJ2-2
CASSIFPSLGGELFF
TGTGCCAGTAGTATTTTTCCTAGCCTTGGCGGGGAGCTGTTTTTT
>TRBD1|NA|TRBV27|TRBJ2-2
CASSPSTGGTGELFF
TGTGCCAGCAGTCCGTCGACAGGGGGGACCGGGGAGCTGTTTTTT
>NA|NA|TRBV11-1|TRBJ2-7
CASSLNWQGSSYEQYF
TGTGCCAGCAGCTTAAACTGGCAGGGAAGCTCCTACGAGCAGTACTTC
>NA|few|TRBV6-5|TRBJ2-7
CASSYSLMTVPYEQYF
TGTGCCAGCAGTTACTCTCTGATGACAGTTCCCTACGAGCAGTACTTC
>TRBD2|NA|TRBV2|TRBJ2-3
CASSSGLVADTQYF
TGTGCCAGCAGCTCCGGACTAGTCGCTGATACGCAGTATTTT
>NA|NA|TRBV6-1|TRBJ1-1
CASSEDRRTVNTEAFF
TGTGCCAGCAGTGAAGACCGGCGGACAGTGAACACTGAAGCTTTCTTT